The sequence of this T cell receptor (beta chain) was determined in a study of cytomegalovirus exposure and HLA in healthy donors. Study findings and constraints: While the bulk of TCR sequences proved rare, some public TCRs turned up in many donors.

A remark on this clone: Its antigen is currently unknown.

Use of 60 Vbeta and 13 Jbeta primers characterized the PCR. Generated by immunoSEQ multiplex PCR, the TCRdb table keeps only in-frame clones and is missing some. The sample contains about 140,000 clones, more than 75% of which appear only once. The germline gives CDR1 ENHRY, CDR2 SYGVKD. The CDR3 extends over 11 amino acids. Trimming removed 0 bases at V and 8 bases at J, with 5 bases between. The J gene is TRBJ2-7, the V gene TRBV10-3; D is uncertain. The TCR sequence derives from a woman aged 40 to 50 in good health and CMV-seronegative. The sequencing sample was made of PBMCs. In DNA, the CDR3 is TGTGCCATCAGTGAGTCGGAGAAGCAGTACTTC. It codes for CAISESEKQYF.